The TCR beta chain described here comes from a study of CD8 T cells in ankylosing spondylitis (dated by TCRdb to the late 2010s). Regarding the complete study: The study set out to find disease-linked TCR variants by profiling T cell receptor beta repertoires in ankylosing spondylitis patients and healthy donors. The full study cohort was made up of 25 ankylosing spondylitis patients and fewer than 120 healthy donors. Peripheral blood was sampled, and synovial fluid was additionally collected from ankylosing spondylitis patients.

On the study overall, not on this receptor specifically: Significant enrichment of the disease-linked clones was reported in matched synovial fluid samples from ankylosing spondylitis patients. Some motif variants were previously reported in synovial fluid and blood of reactive arthritis patients, suggesting common disease-initiation mechanisms. Blood from ankylosing spondylitis patients appeared to be characterized by a TCR beta motif made up of under 10 highly homologous amino acid variants. In peripheral blood, the disease-linked clones were found at relatively low frequencies and had a CD8+ phenotype.

The germline V gene yields SQVTM for CDR1 and ANQGSEA for CDR2. Unmatched junction bases come to 3, with V trimmed by 7 bases and J by 0 bases. Reading from cysteine to phenylalanine, the CDR3 counts 14 amino acids. Only CDR3 DNA remains: 42 bases, in frame from the first base. The table lists this clonotype with a few counts. The specificity of this receptor is unknown. There are no base qualities to consult, and no much larger clone falls within one base. TCRdb lists the instrument as Illumina MiSeq. TCR beta libraries were prepared by quantitative 5'-RACE with molecular barcodes. On the authors' methods: To identify disease-linked TCR variants, a new computational method was used, one built on a probabilistic model of VDJ rearrangement. Starting from the raw public reads, TCRdb applied fastp trimming at Q25, assembled clones with MiXCR and retained in-frame beta chains. CDR3 protein sequences are deduplicated, and each keeps its most common genes and DNA. The V and J calls and clone size are TCRdb's, not the authors'. Recorded for this sample are roughly 30,000 distinct CDR3 sequences; 11% to 15% of them occurred a single time. The ten largest clones represent about 40% of the sample.

Sequencing used blood. The clonotype was recovered from a male donor with ankylosing spondylitis or in good health (not recorded which). The rearranged segments are TRBV29-1 and TRBJ2-4, with TRBD2 matching 10 junction bases. The CDR3 protein is CSALAGGAKNIQYF. The DNA reads TGCAGCGCCTTAGCGGGGGGAGCCAAAAACATTCAGTACTTC.